These 29 T cell receptor beta chains were sequenced from one sample in a study of breast tumors, draining lymph nodes, adjacent tissues. TCRdb processed the multiplex PCR reads anew with MiXCR; each CDR3 protein has one entry. The repertoire holds approximately 90,000 distinct CDR3 sequences, approximately 29% seen once, with over 8% in the top ten. Breast cancer patients provided tissue from their axillary draining lymph nodes. The sequenced material came from axillary lymph node tissue. The source is a female donor with breast cancer. Some clones in this sample may be carry-over from other donors' samples.

This clonotype was counted ten times or more. CDR3 DNA sequence: TGTGCCAGCAGCTTGTACACCACCTACGAGCAGTACTTC. It yields the protein CASSLYTTYEQYF. The gene calls are TRBV7-8 and TRBJ2-7; no clear D gene. The CDR3 sequence is 13 residues long. Germline CDR1 is SGHVS and CDR2 is FQNEAQ. Trimming removed 3 bases at V and 2 bases at J, with 8 bases between.

V gene TRBV20-1 combines with J gene TRBJ1-3, with D unclear. The germline V gene encodes CDR1 DFQATT and CDR2 SNEGSKA (reference sequence). This CDR3 region has 14 residues. With 1 base removed from V and 6 bases from J, the gap between germline ends came to 13 bases. The CDR3 region has the DNA TGCAGTGCTAGAGGGGAAGCTCTTGAAAACACCATATATTTT. Amino acid sequence: CSARGEALENTIYF.

Concerning this clonotype: A much larger clone differs by one base, so this may be a read error. This sequence joins TRBV15 and TRBJ1-1; 7 nucleotides agree with TRBD1. The CDR3 has 18 amino acids. V was pared by 0 bases and J by 4 bases, with 14 bases of the junction left unmatched. CDR1 is LNHNV, CDR2 YYDKDF, per germline (reference sequence). The CDR3 sequence: CATSRDQGGAGVSTEAFF. CDR3 nucleotides: TGTGCCACCAGCAGAGATCAGGGGGGCGCGGGAGTGAGCACTGAAGCTTTCTTT.

This clonotype came up many times. The chain uses TRBV5-1 and TRBJ2-7, with TRBD1 identical over 7 bases. The CDR3 consists of 14 residues. V lost 5 bases and J lost 1; bases outside the gene matches: 6. From germline, CDR1 is SGHRS and CDR2 YFSETQ. The CDR3 DNA reads TGCGCCAGCAGAGGACAGGTTTCTTCCTACGAGCAGTACTTC. Protein sequence: CASRGQVSSYEQYF. Full variable domain (rest looked up from reference TRBV5-1 and TRBJ2-7): KAGVTQTPRYLIKTRGQQVTLSCSPISGHRSVSWYQQTPGQGLQFLFEYFSETQRNKGNFPGRFSGRQFSNSRSEMNVSTLELGDSALYLCASRGQVSSYEQYFGPGTRLTVT.

This clonotype showed up many times. V usage is TRBV5-1 and J usage is TRBJ2-6; D is uncertain. Per the germline V gene, CDR1 is SGHRS and CDR2 is YFSETQ. The CDR3 consists of 14 residues. V was shortened by 4 bases and J by 0 bases, with 5 bases between the two germline ends. DNA of the CDR3: TGCGCCAGCAGCGCGGCCTCTGGGGCCAACGTCCTGACTTTC. Its translation: CASSAASGANVLTF.

This clonotype occurred many times. The chain links TRBV27 to TRBJ1-2; D might be TRBD1 (6 bases). The CDR3 is 14 residues long. V was shortened by 5 bases and J by 7 bases, with 17 bases between the two germline ends. Germline CDR1 is MNHEY and CDR2 is SMNVEV (reference sequence). The CDR3 protein is CASSISGTQLGYTF. CDR3 sequence (DNA): TGTGCCAGCAGTATCTCCGGGACACAGCTTGGCTACACCTTC.

The chain joins TRBV25-1 to TRBJ1-5; D not resolved. Trimming removed 2 bases at V and 8 bases at J, with 13 bases between. CDR3 length: 14 residues. Germline V gene sequence: CDR1 MGHDK, CDR2 SYGVNS. CDR3 sequence (DNA): TGTGCCAGCAGTGAAAGCAGTTTCAAAGAGCCCCAGCATTTT. Amino acid sequence: CASSESSFKEPQHF.

About this clonotype: It is unclear where the CDR3 begins or ends on the DNA, so no DNA is shown, and the CDR3 is as TCRdb lists it. This rearrangement joins TRBV10-1 to TRBJ1-5; no DNA check was done on the table's D call, TRBD1. Termini included, the CDR3 measures 23 amino acids. CDR1 and CDR2 (germline): WNHNN, SYGVQD (reference sequence). The CDR3 region is CATHGGAGSKIWGQRPDFRGRHF.

This clonotype was detected ten times or more. The genes are TRBV10-3 and TRBJ2-5; possibly TRBD2 for D (6 bases). Trimming took 3 bases from V and 3 from J, leaving 11 bases between them. Germline assignment: CDR1 ENHRY and CDR2 SYGVKD. The CDR3 runs to 14 residues. Here the CDR3 reads CAISDFGGKETQYF. The CDR3 coding sequence is TGTGCCATCAGTGATTTTGGGGGGAAAGAGACCCAGTACTTC.

CDR3 loop: CATGLAASTDTQYF. The CDR3 DNA follows: TGTGCCACCGGATTAGCGGCTAGCACAGATACGCAGTATTTT. The chain employs TRBV9 and TRBJ2-3; D might be TRBD2 (6 bases). The CDR3 runs to 14 residues. Germline V gene sequence: CDR1 SGDLS, CDR2 YYNGEE. The ends were cut back, 9 bases at V and 0 bases at J, with 14 bases in the middle.

This clonotype has more than one count but fewer than ten. The genes are TRBV5-1 and TRBJ1-1; 7 bases are a match to TRBD1. The V and J ends lost 3 bases and 8 bases, in that order; junction bases with no gene match: 4. Germline lookup yields CDR1 SGHRS and CDR2 YFSETQ. This CDR3 region has 12 residues. The CDR3 nucleotides are TGCGCCAGCAGCTGGGGACAGTCAGAAGCTTTCTTT. It specifies CASSWGQSEAFF.

This clonotype was observed at least ten times. The chain uses TRBV7-9 and TRBJ2-5; D ambiguous. The CDR3 runs to 13 residues. Germline V gives CDR1 SEHNR, CDR2 FQNEAQ (reference sequence). Trimming took off 5 bases at V and 4 bases at J, with 11 bases between the two ends. The CDR3 loop is CASSRSHPETQYF. In nucleotides, the CDR3 is TGTGCCAGCAGCCGTAGCCATCCAGAGACCCAGTACTTC.

This clonotype was counted only a few times. The J gene is TRBJ1-1, the V gene TRBV10-3; D is ambiguous. This CDR3 contains 16 residues. V lost 5 bases and J lost 1, with 17 bases in between. The germline CDR1 and CDR2 sequences are ENHRY and SYGVKD. This chain's CDR3 is CAISRSLDLGNTEAFF. In DNA, the CDR3 is TGTGCCATCAGTCGTAGCCTCGATTTGGGGAACACTGAAGCTTTCTTT.

This clonotype has a count of ten or more. This may stem from a read error, because a much larger clone lies one nucleotide away. The chain links TRBV20-1 to TRBJ2-5; 8 bases agree with TRBD2. Germline trimming cut 4 bases from V and 5 bases from J; bases unmatched to any gene: 18. The germline V gene encodes CDR1 DFQATT and CDR2 SNEGSKA (reference sequence). This CDR3 comprises 17 residues. The CDR3 DNA reads TGCAGTGCTATAAGCGGGGGCGTGAGCGCGAGAAGGGAGACCCAGTACTTC. Residues: CSAISGGVSARRETQYF.

In its sample, this clonotype was seen many times. CDR3 nucleotides: TGTGCCAGCAGCCCCGCACACTTCGGGGAGCTGTTTTTT. Encoded protein: CASSPAHFGELFF. The V call is TRBV6-2 or TRBV6-3, the J call TRBJ2-2; D not certain. Germline lookup yields CDR1 MNHEY and CDR2 SVGEGT. The CDR3 covers 13 residues. Trimming removed 6 bases from V and 7 bases from J, with 12 bases in between.

The V call is TRBV18, the J call TRBJ2-3; maybe TRBD1 (6 bases). CDR3 size: 16 residues. Germline V gene lookup returns CDR1 KGHSH and CDR2 LQKENI. V lost 2 bases and J 6 bases, leaving 18 bases between the germline ends. The chain's CDR3 is CASSPTQGVSADTQYF. The CDR3 bases are TGTGCCAGCTCACCAACACAGGGTGTTTCTGCGGATACGCAGTATTTT. Variable domain in full (rest from reference TRBV18 and TRBJ2-3): NAGVMQNPRHLVRRRGQEARLRCSPMKGHSHVYWYRQLPEEGLKFMVYLQKENIIDESGMPKERFSAEFPKEGPSILRIQQVVRGDSAAYFCASSPTQGVSADTQYFGPGTRLTVL.

This clonotype occurred many times. This chain links TRBV5-6 with TRBJ2-3; D is undetermined. Trimming removed 0 bases from V and 6 bases from J, with 8 bases in between. Per the germline V gene, CDR1 is SGHDT and CDR2 is YYEEEE. The CDR3 is 13 amino acids. CDR3 in DNA: TGTGCCAGCAGCTTGGTCACACCCGATACGCAGTATTTT. Protein product: CASSLVTPDTQYF.

This clonotype occurred many times. The chain couples TRBV5-1 to TRBJ2-2, with a weak D call TRBD2 (6 bases). The V and J ends lost 1 base and 6 bases respectively, with 10 bases between them. This CDR3 spans 14 amino acids. Germline lookup yields CDR1 SGHRS and CDR2 YFSETQ. The CDR3 loop is CASSLFPGAGELFF. The CDR3 DNA reads as TGCGCCAGCAGCTTGTTCCCGGGGGCCGGGGAGCTGTTTTTT.

With respect to this clonotype: Its ends do not fully match the called genes, so a read error is possible. This rearrangement joins TRBV7-2 to TRBJ2-7, with TRBD1 matching 10 bases. CDR1 and CDR2 from the germline V gene are SGHTA and FQGNSA. The CDR3 is 17 residues long. The CDR3 DNA follows: TGTGCCAGCAACTTAGCGCCCACAGGGACAGGGGCCTACGAGCAGCACTTC. Its translation: CASNLAPTGTGAYEQHF.

There are a few counts of this clonotype. The gene calls are TRBV18 and TRBJ2-1, with TRBD2 matching 8 bases. CDR1 KGHSH and CDR2 LQKENI come from the germline V gene. This CDR3 spans 14 amino acids. Germline trimming cut 3 bases from V and 5 bases from J; bases unmatched to any gene: 3. CDR3 in amino acids: CASSPGLGDNEQFF. DNA of the CDR3: TGTGCCAGCTCACCGGGACTAGGGGACAATGAGCAGTTCTTC.

At least ten counts were recorded for this clonotype. The rearrangement links TRBV7-2 to TRBJ1-3; D might be TRBD1 (5 bases). The CDR3 loop spans 16 amino acids. Germline assignment: CDR1 SGHTA and CDR2 FQGNSA. Between the trimmed V and J ends, which lost 4 bases and 0 bases, there was a span of 13 bases. This CDR3 is CASSWGIADSGNTIYF. The CDR3, as DNA: TGTGCCAGCAGCTGGGGGATTGCGGACTCTGGAAACACCATATATTTT.

The table lists this clonotype with many counts. The CDR3 coding sequence is TGCAGTGCGCGCGACAGGGCATATGGCTACACCTTC. Translated, it gives CSARDRAYGYTF. The chain combines TRBV20-1 with TRBJ1-2; 7 nucleotides match TRBD1. The germline V gene has CDR1 DFQATT and CDR2 SNEGSKA (reference sequence). V shed 6 bases, J shed 5 bases, and the junction held 6 bases outside the gene matches. The CDR3 sequence is 12 residues long.

In this sample, this clonotype turned up many times. The chain links TRBV11-2 to TRBJ1-2; D is uncertain. Germline V gene sequence: CDR1 SGHAT, CDR2 FQNNGV. The germline V and J ends were trimmed by 0 bases and 4 bases, with 6 bases remaining between them. The CDR3 sequence is 13 residues long. The CDR3 sequence is CASSLDTVYGYTF. CDR3 nucleotide sequence: TGTGCCAGCAGCTTAGATACGGTCTATGGCTACACCTTC.

This clonotype has a count of ten or more. A read error is likely, as this CDR3 ends without the conserved phenylalanine or tryptophan. This chain joins TRBV9 and TRBJ1-6; tentative D call: TRBD1 (6 bases). The germline gives CDR1 SGDLS, CDR2 YYNGEE. V lost 6 bases and J lost 5, with 12 bases in between. The CDR3 totals 14 residues. CDR3 in DNA: TGTGCCAGCAAGGCGGCAGGGGATAATTCACCCCTCCACCTT. It specifies CASKAAGDNSPLHL.

For this clonotype: A much bigger clone sits one base away, suggesting this may be a read error. J is TRBJ1-1 and V is TRBV20-1, with 7 positions matching TRBD1. Germline V gene sequence: CDR1 DFQATT, CDR2 SNEGSKA (reference sequence). This CDR3 comprises 12 residues. With 7 bases clipped from V and 4 bases from J, the junction kept 6 bases outside the gene matches. The CDR3 DNA reads TGCAGTGTTACAGACAGGGTCACTGAAGCTTTCTTT. It is translated as CSVTDRVTEAFF.

This clonotype was seen ten or more times. The chain employs TRBV19 and TRBJ1-2; D is perhaps TRBD1 (5 bases). Trimming cost V 5 bases and J 4 bases, with 14 bases left between them. The germline V gene has CDR1 LNHDA and CDR2 SQIVND (reference sequence). The CDR3 has 14 amino acids. The CDR3 sequence is CASSSQGWGYGYTF. The CDR3, as DNA: TGTGCCAGTAGTTCCCAGGGATGGGGCTATGGCTACACCTTC.

This clonotype was seen ten or more times. J is TRBJ2-1 and V is TRBV20-1; 12 positions match TRBD2. V gave up 2 bases and J gave up 8 bases; unmatched junction bases: 7. CDR1 and CDR2 (germline): DFQATT, SNEGSKA (reference sequence). The CDR3 is made up of 15 amino acids. This chain's CDR3 is CSARKATSGSYEQFF. The CDR3 DNA sequence: TGCAGTGCTAGAAAGGCGACTAGCGGGAGTTATGAGCAGTTCTTC.

In this sample, this clonotype turned up many times. In DNA form, the CDR3 reads TGTGCCTGGAGCCTGACTAGCTCGCCGAACACCGGGGAGCTGTTTTTT. Its translation: CAWSLTSSPNTGELFF. The chain uses TRBV30 and TRBJ2-2; 7 bases match TRBD2. The germline gives CDR1 GTSNPN, CDR2 SVGIG (reference sequence). Trimming took 3 bases from V and 0 from J; bases not matched to a gene: 7. The CDR3 extends over 16 amino acids.

Remarks on this clonotype: The junction and the germline gene differ at one end; a read error may be behind it. The V and J genes are TRBV19 and TRBJ1-2; 9 bases agree with TRBD1. The germline V gene has CDR1 LNHDA and CDR2 SQIVND (reference sequence). The CDR3 covers 14 residues. Here the CDR3 reads CASSDRGFFGGYPF. The CDR3 DNA follows: TGTGCCAGTAGTGACAGGGGGTTTTTTGGTGGCTACCCCTTC.